A single sample gave rise to the 20 T cell receptor beta chains below, sequenced in a study of cytomegalovirus exposure and HLA in healthy donors. This PCR relied on a set of 60 Vbeta primers and 13 Jbeta primers. Repertoires were generated with immunoSEQ multiplex PCR, while TCRdb's copy carries only in-frame clones and drops some. Reported are 130,000 or so clones; the ten largest clones contain 2.2%. Input material: PBMCs. All receptors derive from a woman aged 18 to 35 in good health and CMV-seronegative.

The rearrangement joins TRBV19 to TRBJ1-4; the match to TRBD1 covers 7 bases. Germline V gives CDR1 LNHDA, CDR2 SQIVND (reference sequence). V lost 11 bases, J lost 8 bases, and 8 bases stayed unmatched. There are 12 residues in the CDR3. The CDR3 is CASQGVGEKLFF. CDR3 DNA sequence: TGTGCCTCGCAGGGGGTTGGGGAAAAACTGTTTTTT.

The rearrangement uses TRBV11-2 and TRBJ2-3; 11 nucleotides agree with TRBD2. V lost 1 base to trimming and J lost 4 bases; unmatched junction nucleotides: 7. Germline CDR1 reads SGHAT; CDR2 reads FQNNGV. This CDR3 comprises 17 residues. The CDR3 sequence: CASSLGILAGVADTQYF. In DNA, the CDR3 is TGTGCCAGCAGCTTAGGAATACTAGCGGGAGTGGCAGATACGCAGTATTTT. Supplemented by reference TRBV11-2 and TRBJ2-3, the full variable domain reads EAGVAQSPRYKIIEKRQSVAFWCNPISGHATLYWYQQILGQGPKLLIQFQNNGVVDDSQLPKDRFSAERLKGVDSTLKIQPAKLEDSAVYLCASSLGILAGVADTQYFGPGTRLTVL.

The rearrangement uses TRBV7-9 and TRBJ1-6, with D tentatively TRBD1 (6 bases). CDR1 and CDR2 from the germline V gene are SEHNR and FQNEAQ (reference sequence). This CDR3 is built from 15 residues. The germline V and J ends were trimmed by 4 bases and 6 bases, with 13 bases remaining between them. The CDR3 nucleotides are TGTGCCAGCAGCTCTTACCAGGGGACTAATTCACCCCTCCACTTT. Encoded protein: CASSSYQGTNSPLHF. Supplemented by reference TRBV7-9 and TRBJ1-6, the full variable domain reads DTGVSQNPRHKITKRGQNVTFRCDPISEHNRLYWYRQTLGQGPEFLTYFQNEAQLEKSRLLSDRFSAERPKGSFSTLEIQRTEQGDSAMYLCASSSYQGTNSPLHFGNGTRLTVT.

The rearrangement joins TRBV19 to TRBJ1-2; D is unresolved. CDR1 is LNHDA, CDR2 SQIVND, per germline (reference sequence). Deletions cut 5 bases from V and 0 bases from J, with 13 bases between. This CDR3 contains 15 residues. CDR3 coding DNA: TGTGCCAGTAGTGTTACCGACACCTCTAACTATGGCTACACCTTC. This codes for CASSVTDTSNYGYTF.

The rearrangement uses TRBV28 and TRBJ2-5; 9 bases are a match to TRBD2. From germline, CDR1 is MDHEN and CDR2 SYDVKM. The CDR3 loop spans 16 amino acids. The J segment lost 5 bases and the V segment lost 6 bases, leaving 13 bases of the junction unmatched. The CDR3 loop is CASSAVSGRGAETQYF. In DNA form, the CDR3 reads TGTGCCAGCAGCGCAGTTAGCGGGAGAGGGGCGGAGACCCAGTACTTC.

The J gene is TRBJ1-2, the V gene TRBV6-6; D remains ambiguous. CDR3 size: 15 residues. The V end was cut by 5 bases, the J end by 6 bases, with 19 bases between. Germline assignment: CDR1 MNHNY and CDR2 SVGAGI (reference sequence). The CDR3 sequence: CASSETPQRIHGYTF. CDR3 DNA sequence: TGTGCCAGCAGTGAGACCCCCCAGAGGATTCATGGCTACACCTTC.

The chain recombines TRBV6-1 with TRBJ2-5, with TRBD1 matching over 7 bases. CDR1 MNHNS and CDR2 SASEGT come from the germline V gene. V was pared by 3 bases and J by 4 bases, with 5 bases of the junction left unmatched. This CDR3 has 14 residues. The CDR3: CASSDRQGGETQYF. Written as DNA, the CDR3 is TGTGCCAGCAGTGATAGACAGGGTGGAGAGACCCAGTACTTC.

The chain is built from TRBV4-2 and TRBJ1-2; TRBD1 matches 8 bases. Per the germline V gene, CDR1 is LGHNA and CDR2 is YNFKEQ. V dropped 0 bases and J dropped 2; count of bases not matched to a gene: 8. The CDR3 is made up of 17 amino acids. The CDR3 DNA follows: TGTGCCAGCAGCCAAGAGGGGCGGGCAGGGGGCAACTATGGCTACACCTTC. The encoded protein is CASSQEGRAGGNYGYTF.

J is TRBJ1-5 and V is TRBV19, with 7 bases identical to TRBD1. The germline V gene encodes CDR1 LNHDA and CDR2 SQIVND (reference sequence). CDR3 length: 16 residues. The V gene end was trimmed by 1 base and the J gene end by 9 bases; junction bases not matched to a gene: 12. DNA for the CDR3: TGTGCCAGTAGTATAGGGAGACAGGGCCCTCGTGGGCCCCAGCATTTT. The encoded protein is CASSIGRQGPRGPQHF.

The rearrangement links TRBV5-1 to TRBJ2-7; no reliable D call. V was shortened by 0 bases and J by 4 bases, with 8 bases between the two germline ends. Germline V lookup: CDR1 SGHRS, CDR2 YFSETQ. The CDR3 length is 13 residues. The CDR3 here is CASSLAVQYEQYF. CDR3 DNA: TGCGCCAGCAGCTTGGCGGTCCAATACGAGCAGTACTTC.

The rearrangement joins TRBV27 to TRBJ2-5; 10 bases map to TRBD2. This CDR3 has 15 amino acids. V lost 5 bases to trimming and J lost 7 bases; unmatched junction nucleotides: 10. Germline V gene sequence: CDR1 MNHEY, CDR2 SMNVEV (reference sequence). The CDR3 region is CASSNSGTSVGTQYF. The CDR3, as DNA: TGTGCCAGCAGTAACTCCGGGACTAGCGTGGGGACCCAGTACTTC.

The chain links TRBV4-2 to TRBJ2-1; TRBD2 agrees at 10 bases. The CDR3 is 16 amino acids. Trimming cost V 0 bases and J 10 bases; bases outside gene matches: 9. Germline-derived CDR1 and CDR2 are LGHNA and YNFKEQ. The CDR3 reads CASSQELAGPFREQFF. The CDR3 coding sequence is TGTGCCAGCAGCCAAGAACTAGCGGGGCCCTTTCGAGAGCAGTTCTTC.

V is TRBV5-6 and J is TRBJ1-6; TRBD1 might be the D (6 bases). CDR3 length equals 15 residues. The germline CDR1 and CDR2 sequences are SGHDT and YYEEEE. Trimming removed 2 bases at V and 13 bases at J, with 19 bases between. CDR3 in amino acids: CASSFGQPIKNPLHF. The CDR3 nucleotides are TGTGCCAGCAGCTTCGGACAGCCGATTAAGAACCCCCTCCACTTT.

The rearrangement joins TRBV27 to TRBJ2-3; D possibly corresponds to TRBD2 (6 bases). V was clipped by 5 bases and J by 13 bases, with 19 bases between them. Germline values: CDR1 MNHEY, CDR2 SMNVEV (reference sequence). This CDR3 has 13 residues. CDR3 DNA: TGTGCCAGCAGTGGAGGGGCTACCCCCGGAGAGTATTTT. It encodes CASSGGATPGEYF.

The V call is TRBV7-9, the J call TRBJ2-3; 14 nucleotides agree with TRBD2. The CDR3 loop spans 17 amino acids. The junction had 10 bases not matched to a gene; V was cut back by 5 bases and J by 6 bases. The germline gives CDR1 SEHNR, CDR2 FQNEAQ (reference sequence). CDR3 sequence reads: CASSQNPGLAGADTQYF. CDR3 DNA sequence: TGTGCCAGCAGCCAAAATCCGGGACTAGCGGGAGCTGATACGCAGTATTTT.

The chain joins TRBV7-8 to TRBJ1-5, with D unclear. Looked up from germline, CDR1 is SGHVS and CDR2 is FQNEAQ. CDR3 length equals 13 residues. V lost 2 bases and J 5 bases, leaving 7 bases between the germline ends. The CDR3 sequence: CASSLNTDQPQHF. DNA of the CDR3: TGTGCCAGCAGCTTAAATACAGATCAGCCCCAGCATTTT.

This chain uses TRBV11-2 with TRBJ2-4; 11 nucleotides line up with TRBD2. V was clipped by 3 bases and J by 9 bases; unmatched bases: 4. Germline values: CDR1 SGHAT, CDR2 FQNNGV. There are 14 residues in the CDR3. CDR3 in amino acids: CASSFSGRAGIQYF. The CDR3, as DNA: TGTGCCAGCAGCTTTAGCGGGAGGGCCGGCATTCAGTACTTC.

The chain couples TRBV4-3 to TRBJ2-1; 7 bases are a match to TRBD2. The V segment lost 5 bases and the J segment 3 bases; nucleotides outside the gene matches: 4. The CDR3 contains 14 residues. Germline V gene lookup returns CDR1 LGHNA and CDR2 YSLEER. The DNA of the CDR3 is TGCGCCAGCAGCTCGAGCGGGAACTACAATGAGCAGTTCTTC. This sequence encodes CASSSSGNYNEQFF.

This rearrangement joins TRBV5-5 to TRBJ2-7; D is ambiguous. CDR1 is SGHKS, CDR2 YYEKEE, per germline (reference sequence). The CDR3 has 14 residues. V lost 4 bases, J lost 2 bases, and 13 bases lay in between. The CDR3 protein is CASSPLQAPYEQYF. CDR3 bases: TGTGCCAGCAGCCCCCTCCAAGCTCCCTACGAGCAGTACTTC.

CDR3 protein: CASNPETGSVRGELFF. The CDR3 nucleotides read TGTGCCAGCAATCCCGAGACAGGGTCGGTGAGGGGGGAGCTGTTTTTT. The J gene is TRBJ2-2, the V gene TRBV2; 7 bases agree with TRBD1. The CDR3 is 16 residues long. J gave up 8 bases and V 7 bases, and 16 bases lay outside the gene matches. Germline V gene data show CDR1 as SNHLY and CDR2 as FYNNEI.